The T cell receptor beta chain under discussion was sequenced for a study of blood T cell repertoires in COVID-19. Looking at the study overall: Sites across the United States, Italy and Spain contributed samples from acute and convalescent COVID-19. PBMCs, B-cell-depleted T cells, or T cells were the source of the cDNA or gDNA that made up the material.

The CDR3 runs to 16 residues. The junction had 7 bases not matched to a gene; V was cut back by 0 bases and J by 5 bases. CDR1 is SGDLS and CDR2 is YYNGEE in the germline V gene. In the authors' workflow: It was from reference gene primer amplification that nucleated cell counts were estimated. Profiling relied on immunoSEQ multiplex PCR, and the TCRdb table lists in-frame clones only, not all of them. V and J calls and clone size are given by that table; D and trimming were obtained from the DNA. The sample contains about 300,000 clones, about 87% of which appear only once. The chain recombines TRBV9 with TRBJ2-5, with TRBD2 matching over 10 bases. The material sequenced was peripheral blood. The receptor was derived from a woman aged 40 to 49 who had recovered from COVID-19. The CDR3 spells CASSVGPAGGRETQYF. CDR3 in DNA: TGTGCCAGCAGCGTAGGTCCAGCGGGGGGGCGGGAGACCCAGTACTTC.